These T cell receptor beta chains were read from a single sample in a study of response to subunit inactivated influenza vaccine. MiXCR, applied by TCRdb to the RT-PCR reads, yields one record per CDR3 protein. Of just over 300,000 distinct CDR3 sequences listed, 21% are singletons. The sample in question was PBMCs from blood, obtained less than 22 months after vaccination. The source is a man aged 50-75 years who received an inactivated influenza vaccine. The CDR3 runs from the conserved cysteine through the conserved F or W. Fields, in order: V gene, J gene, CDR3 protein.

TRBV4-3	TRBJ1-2	CASSQDYYGTNYGYTF
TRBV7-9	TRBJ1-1	CASFAFNTEAFF
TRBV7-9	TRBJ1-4	CASKFVSNRGFTEKLFF
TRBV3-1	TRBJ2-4	CASSPTGVAKNIQYF
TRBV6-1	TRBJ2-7	CASSPTSGYSYEQYF
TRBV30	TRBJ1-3	CAWSDGDIANTIYF
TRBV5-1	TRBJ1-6	CASSLDGSWDSPLHF
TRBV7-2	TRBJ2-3	CASTAEGWQSSTDTQYF
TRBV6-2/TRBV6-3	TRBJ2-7	CASSSPGRAHYEQYF
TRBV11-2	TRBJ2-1	CASSLVRGRARYNEQFF
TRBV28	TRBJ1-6	CASSLGLGGNSPLHF
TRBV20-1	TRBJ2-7	CSARIRGGSYEQYF
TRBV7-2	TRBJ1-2	CASSQRTGKTNYGYTF
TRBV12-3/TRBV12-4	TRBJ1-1	CASSTKGARMNTEAFF
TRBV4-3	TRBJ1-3	CASSQYGGPLGGDTIYF
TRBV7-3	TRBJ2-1	CASSRGSSDEQFF
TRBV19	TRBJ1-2	CASSIHTGIYGYTF
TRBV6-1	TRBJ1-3	CASSATVTGNTIYF
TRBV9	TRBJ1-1	CASSVGPENTEAFF
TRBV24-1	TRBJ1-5	CATSVYSSNQAQHF
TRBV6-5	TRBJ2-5	CASSYSIGLDQETQYF
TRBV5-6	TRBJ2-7	CASSRGTRRSYEQYF
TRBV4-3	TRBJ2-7	CASSQEQGKGPYEQYF
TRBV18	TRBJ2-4	CASSLDITQTFFF
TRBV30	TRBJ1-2	CAWSVHGSYGYTF
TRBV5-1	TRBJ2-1	CASRATTGYNEQFF